The 29 T cell receptor beta chains below were found in one sample sequenced in a study of cytomegalovirus exposure and HLA in healthy donors. This PCR relied on a set of 60 Vbeta primers and 13 Jbeta primers. TCRdb keeps only in-frame clones here, not all; method: immunoSEQ multiplex PCR. The data hold some 170,000 clones, with roughly 80% observed a single time. The material sequenced was PBMCs. Source of these receptors: a man aged 25 to 40 in good health and CMV-seronegative.

The genes are TRBV11-2 and TRBJ1-1; D may be TRBD1 (5 bases). CDR1 is SGHAT and CDR2 is FQNNGV in the germline V gene. The V and J ends lost 4 bases and 3 bases respectively, with 12 bases between them. The CDR3 has 14 residues. The CDR3 sequence: CASSSAGEDTEAFF. In nucleotides, the CDR3 is TGTGCCAGCAGCTCCGCGGGGGAGGACACTGAAGCTTTCTTT. Drawing the rest from reference TRBV11-2 and TRBJ1-1, the complete variable domain is EAGVAQSPRYKIIEKRQSVAFWCNPISGHATLYWYQQILGQGPKLLIQFQNNGVVDDSQLPKDRFSAERLKGVDSTLKIQPAKLEDSAVYLCASSSAGEDTEAFFGQGTRLTVV.

This clone was counted a few times. The chain employs TRBV2 and TRBJ2-5; D is possibly TRBD1 (5 bases). The CDR3 consists of 13 residues. V dropped 5 bases and J dropped 1 base, with 8 bases sitting between them. Germline V CDR1 and CDR2: SNHLY, FYNNEI. This CDR3 is CASSQDSQETQYF. The CDR3 nucleotides are TGTGCCAGCAGTCAAGACAGCCAAGAGACCCAGTACTTC.

V gene TRBV28 combines with J gene TRBJ1-4; tentatively, D is TRBD1 (6 bases). The CDR3 loop spans 17 amino acids. Trimming took 4 bases from V and 5 from J, leaving 20 bases between them. In germline, CDR1 is MDHEN, CDR2 SYDVKM. The CDR3 protein is CASSSYRVGAPNEKLFF. CDR3 nucleotide sequence: TGTGCCAGCAGTTCATACAGGGTGGGGGCTCCCAATGAAAAACTGTTTTTT. Together with reference TRBV28 and TRBJ1-4, the CDR3 gives the full variable domain: DVKVTQSSRYLVKRTGEKVFLECVQDMDHENMFWYRQDPGLGLRLIYFSYDVKMKEKGDIPEGYSVSREKKERFSLILESASTNQTSMYLCASSSYRVGAPNEKLFFGSGTQLSVL.

The chain joins TRBV30 to TRBJ1-1; D perhaps matches TRBD1 (6 bases). Looked up from germline, CDR1 is GTSNPN and CDR2 is SVGIG (reference sequence). CDR3 length equals 12 residues. Deletions cut 5 bases from V and 4 bases from J, with 11 bases between. The CDR3 loop is CAWETGSTEAFF. The DNA for the CDR3 is TGTGCCTGGGAAACAGGGTCCACTGAAGCTTTCTTT.

On this clone: Germline and junction disagree at one end, which may indicate a read error. This rearrangement joins TRBV7-2 to TRBJ1-4; no reliable D call. Per germline, CDR1 SGHTA and CDR2 FQGNSA. The CDR3 is 15 amino acids. CDR3 coding DNA: TGTGCCAGCAGTTTAGGTAAAGTCAGGAATGAAAAACTGTTTTTT. Translation: CASSLGKVRNEKLFF.

Written as DNA, the CDR3 is TGTGCCAGCAGTAAGACAGGATGGCTTAACTATGGCTACACCTTC. Its protein product is CASSKTGWLNYGYTF. This chain uses TRBV6-5 with TRBJ1-2, with D possibly matching TRBD1 (6 bases). CDR1 is MNHEY, CDR2 SVGAGI, per germline. CDR3 length: 15 residues. Trimming stripped 5 bases from V and 1 base from J, with 14 bases between.

The V and J genes are TRBV4-3 and TRBJ1-2; 7 nucleotides match TRBD1. The CDR3 is 15 amino acids. Germline CDR1 reads LGHNA; CDR2 reads YSLEER. Losses at the gene ends were 0 bases for V and 3 bases for J; bases not matched to a gene: 4. CDR3 amino acids: CASSQEAGGDYGYTF. The CDR3 bases are TGCGCCAGCAGCCAAGAAGCAGGGGGTGACTATGGCTACACCTTC.

The J gene is TRBJ1-2, the V gene TRBV5-1; D is ambiguous. Germline V gene sequence: CDR1 SGHRS, CDR2 YFSETQ. V was trimmed by 4 bases and J by 8 bases, leaving 15 bases between them. The CDR3 runs to 13 residues. The CDR3 here is CASSPGGLGGYTF. Here the CDR3 DNA reads TGCGCCAGCAGCCCCGGCGGTCTTGGCGGCTACACCTTC.

The chain is built from TRBV14 and TRBJ2-6, with D tentatively TRBD2 (7 bases). From germline, CDR1 is SGHDN and CDR2 FVKESK. Trimming took 5 bases from V and 4 from J, leaving 12 bases between them. CDR3 size: 15 residues. The CDR3 here is CASSGGGPGANVLTF. Here the CDR3 DNA reads TGTGCCAGCAGCGGGGGGGGGCCAGGGGCCAACGTCCTGACTTTC.

J is TRBJ1-2 and V is TRBV5-1, with 9 nucleotides matching TRBD1. The CDR3 totals 16 residues. Germline assignment: CDR1 SGHRS and CDR2 YFSETQ. The V segment lost 0 bases and the J segment 1 base; nucleotides outside the gene matches: 4. CDR3 sequence: CASSLETGGGNYGYTF. DNA for the CDR3: TGCGCCAGCAGCTTGGAGACAGGGGGAGGTAACTATGGCTACACCTTC.

This clone was observed a single time. The V and J genes are TRBV7-6 and TRBJ1-4, with TRBD1 matching 7 bases. The CDR3 covers 17 residues. The V gene end was trimmed by 3 bases and the J gene end by 2 bases; junction bases not matched to a gene: 9. Germline V gene data show CDR1 as SGHVS and CDR2 as FNYEAQ. CDR3 DNA sequence: TGTGCCAGCAGCTTTGGTCAGGGGGTCCGGACTAATGAAAAACTGTTTTTT. It encodes CASSFGQGVRTNEKLFF. The full variable domain, completed using reference TRBV7-6 and TRBJ1-4, is GAGVSQSPRYKVTKRGQDVALRCDPISGHVSLYWYRQALGQGPEFLTYFNYEAQQDKSGLPNDRFSAERPEGSISTLTIQRTEQRDSAMYRCASSFGQGVRTNEKLFFGSGTQLSVL.

The CDR3 coding sequence is TGCGCCAGCAGCTTGGTGGGGGGGGGAAGCTACGAGCAGTACTTC. This gives the protein CASSLVGGGSYEQYF. The chain has TRBV5-1 and TRBJ2-7; 7 nucleotides align to TRBD2. Trimming removed 0 bases from V and 3 bases from J; junction bases left unmatched: 6. The CDR3 covers 15 residues. Per the germline V gene, CDR1 is SGHRS and CDR2 is YFSETQ.

The gene calls are TRBV7-8 and TRBJ1-2; 8 nucleotides align to TRBD1. This CDR3 has 15 amino acids. In germline, CDR1 is SGHVS, CDR2 FQNEAQ. J was trimmed by 2 bases and V by 3 bases; bases with no gene match: 5. The CDR3 reads CASSLTGQGNYGYTF. CDR3 nucleotide sequence: TGTGCCAGCAGCTTGACCGGACAGGGAAACTATGGCTACACCTTC.

The chain has TRBV19 and TRBJ1-1; D call uncertain. The CDR3 sequence is 14 residues long. V dropped 4 bases and J dropped 0 bases, with 9 bases sitting between them. The germline V gene has CDR1 LNHDA and CDR2 SQIVND (reference sequence). The CDR3 region is CASSKEGVNTEAFF. The CDR3 nucleotides read TGTGCCAGTAGTAAGGAGGGCGTGAACACTGAAGCTTTCTTT. Full variable domain (rest looked up from reference TRBV19 and TRBJ1-1): DGGITQSPKYLFRKEGQNVTLSCEQNLNHDAMYWYRQDPGQGLRLIYYSQIVNDFQKGDIAEGYSVSREKKESFPLTVTSAQKNPTAFYLCASSKEGVNTEAFFGQGTRLTVV.

The rearrangement links TRBV5-4 to TRBJ2-3; 11 bases are a match to TRBD2. The junction had 13 bases not matched to a gene; V was cut back by 2 bases and J by 5 bases. The CDR3 consists of 18 residues. Germline V gene lookup returns CDR1 SGHNT and CDR2 YYREEE (reference sequence). The CDR3 region has the DNA TGTGCCAGCAGCTTAATAAGCGGGCTAGCGGGAGGTCGAGATACGCAGTATTTT. Protein sequence: CASSLISGLAGGRDTQYF.

V is TRBV6-4 and J is TRBJ2-3; 7 bases align to TRBD1. Trimming removed 3 bases from V and 3 bases from J; junction bases left unmatched: 6. This CDR3 spans 15 amino acids. CDR1 MRHNA and CDR2 SNTAGT come from the germline V gene. The CDR3 nucleotides read TGTGCCAGCAGTGAAGGACAGGCTGAGACAGATACGCAGTATTTT. It yields the protein CASSEGQAETDTQYF.

The chain couples TRBV7-9 to TRBJ2-4; D unresolved. The V gene lost 5 bases and the J gene lost 3 bases, with 17 bases spanning the gap. Germline V CDR1 and CDR2: SEHNR, FQNEAQ (reference sequence). The CDR3 covers 16 residues. Here the CDR3 reads CASSPVGPKVKNIQYF. CDR3 coding DNA: TGTGCCAGCAGCCCGGTTGGGCCCAAAGTCAAAAACATTCAGTACTTC.

This chain connects TRBV30 to TRBJ1-5, with TRBD1 matching over 9 bases. CDR1 is GTSNPN and CDR2 is SVGIG in the germline V gene (reference sequence). Trimming at V came to 1 base and at J to 6 bases, leaving 4 bases not matched to a gene. The CDR3 has 14 amino acids. DNA for the CDR3: TGTGCCTGGAGTGACAGGGGGCAGGGTCAGCCCCAGCATTTT. Protein sequence: CAWSDRGQGQPQHF. Supplemented by reference TRBV30 and TRBJ1-5, the full variable domain reads SQTIHQWPATLVQPVGSPLSLECTVEGTSNPNLYWYRQAAGRGLQLLFYSVGIGQISSEVPQNLSASRPQDRQFILSSKKLLLSDSGFYLCAWSDRGQGQPQHFGDGTRLSIL.

The chain combines TRBV9 with TRBJ1-1; D is possibly TRBD1 (5 bases). Trimming removed 0 bases at V and 7 bases at J, with 10 bases between. The CDR3 totals 13 residues. Germline assignment: CDR1 SGDLS and CDR2 YYNGEE. CDR3 coding DNA: TGTGCCAGCAGCGTAGGACAGCTCCATGAAGCTTTCTTT. Translating gives CASSVGQLHEAFF.

The chain has TRBV27 and TRBJ2-7; D is perhaps TRBD1 (5 bases). V lost 4 bases to trimming and J lost 0 bases, with 7 bases between them. The germline CDR1 and CDR2 sequences are MNHEY and SMNVEV (reference sequence). This CDR3 contains 13 residues. For the CDR3, the DNA is TGTGCCAGCAGTTGGGGCTTCTCCTACGAGCAGTACTTC. This sequence encodes CASSWGFSYEQYF.

The rearrangement uses TRBV9 and TRBJ1-4; TRBD1 is a possible D gene (6 bases). The CDR3 extends over 15 amino acids. Germline V gene lookup returns CDR1 SGDLS and CDR2 YYNGEE. The V and J ends lost 3 bases and 4 bases respectively, with 13 bases between them. The CDR3 DNA follows: TGTGCCAGCAGCGGAGGGACATCCGGTAATGAAAAACTGTTTTTT. This codes for CASSGGTSGNEKLFF.

There are a few counts of this clone. The chain combines TRBV9 with TRBJ2-7; no definite D call. CDR1 is SGDLS, CDR2 YYNGEE, per germline. Between the trimmed V and J ends, which lost 4 bases and 2 bases, there was a span of 7 bases. The CDR3 consists of 12 residues. The CDR3 sequence is CASSLEAYEQYF. The CDR3 DNA reads as TGTGCCAGCAGCCTTGAGGCCTACGAGCAGTACTTC.

The chain combines TRBV25-1 with TRBJ2-3; 7 positions match TRBD1. Germline-derived CDR1 and CDR2 are MGHDK and SYGVNS. J was trimmed by 2 bases and V by 1 base; bases with no gene match: 3. The CDR3 loop spans 15 amino acids. The CDR3 reads CASSESTGPTDTQYF. CDR3 bases: TGTGCCAGCAGTGAATCGACAGGGCCCACAGATACGCAGTATTTT.

This clone was counted between two and nine times. The chain combines TRBV2 with TRBJ1-2; TRBD1 might be the D (6 bases). Trimming took 7 bases from V and 0 from J, leaving 15 bases between them. The CDR3 runs 15 residues. Germline V CDR1 and CDR2: SNHLY, FYNNEI. CDR3 region: CASKGYRESNYGYTF. The CDR3, as DNA: TGTGCCAGCAAGGGATACAGGGAATCTAACTATGGCTACACCTTC.

The genes are TRBV6-1 and TRBJ2-2; 9 nucleotides match TRBD1. The CDR3 has 15 residues. Germline CDR1 reads MNHNS; CDR2 reads SASEGT. J was trimmed by 6 bases and V by 4 bases; bases with no gene match: 6. CDR3 bases: TGTGCCAGCAGTGCACGACAGGGGGTAGCCGGGGAGCTGTTTTTT. As protein: CASSARQGVAGELFF.

The chain uses TRBV2 and TRBJ2-1, with 10 bases identical to TRBD2. Germline CDR1 reads SNHLY; CDR2 reads FYNNEI. With V trimmed by 6 bases and J by 0 bases, 2 bases remained unmatched. The CDR3 has 15 residues. CDR3 amino acids: CASRSSGSSYNEQFF. DNA for the CDR3: TGTGCCAGCAGGTCTAGCGGGAGCTCCTACAATGAGCAGTTCTTC. The entire variable domain, with the rest obtained from reference TRBV2 and TRBJ2-1, is as follows: EPEVTQTPSHQVTQMGQEVILRCVPISNHLYFYWYRQILGQKVEFLVSFYNNEISEKSEIFDDQFSVERPDGSNFTLKIRSTKLEDSAMYFCASRSSGSSYNEQFFGPGTRLTVL.

The rearrangement uses TRBV5-1 and TRBJ2-3; 14 nucleotides agree with TRBD2. CDR3 length: 16 amino acids. Per germline, CDR1 SGHRS and CDR2 YFSETQ. The V gene end was trimmed by 3 bases and the J gene end by 3 bases; junction bases not matched to a gene: 3. DNA for the CDR3: TGCGCCAGCAGCTCGACTAGCGGGGGGGCAACAGATACGCAGTATTTT. Translated, it gives CASSSTSGGATDTQYF.

The genes are TRBV28 and TRBJ1-5; TRBD1 matches 9 bases. The CDR3 is made up of 16 amino acids. J was trimmed by 3 bases and V by 7 bases; bases with no gene match: 10. Germline V gene sequence: CDR1 MDHEN, CDR2 SYDVKM. CDR3 residues: CASNSRWDRDNQPQHF. The DNA of the CDR3 is TGTGCCAGCAACTCTAGATGGGACAGGGACAATCAGCCCCAGCATTTT.

The chain has TRBV19 and TRBJ1-5, with TRBD1 identical over 10 bases. V lost 7 bases and J lost 2; bases outside the gene matches: 5. Germline V gives CDR1 LNHDA, CDR2 SQIVND (reference sequence). The CDR3 spans 15 residues. CDR3 residues: CASIDRGRGNQPQHF. The CDR3 DNA follows: TGTGCCAGTATCGACAGGGGGCGCGGCAATCAGCCCCAGCATTTT.